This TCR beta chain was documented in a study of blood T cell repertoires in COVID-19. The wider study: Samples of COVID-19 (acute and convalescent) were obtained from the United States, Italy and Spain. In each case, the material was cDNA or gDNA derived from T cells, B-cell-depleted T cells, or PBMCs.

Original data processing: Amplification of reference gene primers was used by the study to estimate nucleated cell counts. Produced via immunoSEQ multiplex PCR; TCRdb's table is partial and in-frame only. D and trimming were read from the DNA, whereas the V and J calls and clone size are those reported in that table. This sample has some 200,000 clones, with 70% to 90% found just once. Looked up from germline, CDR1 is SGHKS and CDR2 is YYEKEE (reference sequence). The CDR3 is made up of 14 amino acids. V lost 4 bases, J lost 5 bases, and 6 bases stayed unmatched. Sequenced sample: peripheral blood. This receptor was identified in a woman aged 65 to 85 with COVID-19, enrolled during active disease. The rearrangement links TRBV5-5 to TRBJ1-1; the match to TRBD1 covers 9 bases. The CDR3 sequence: CASSKGQGVTEAFF. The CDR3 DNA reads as TGTGCCAGCAGCAAGGGACAGGGTGTGACTGAAGCTTTCTTT. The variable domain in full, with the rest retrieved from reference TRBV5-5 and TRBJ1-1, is DAGVTQSPTHLIKTRGQQVTLRCSPISGHKSVSWYQQVLGQGPQFIFQYYEKEERGRGNFPDRFSARQFPNYSSELNVNALLLGDSALYLCASSKGQGVTEAFFGQGTRLTVV.